These 22 T cell receptor beta chains share one sample of origin, sequenced in a study of OX40 agonist ivuxolimab in advanced cancers. Generated by immunoSEQ multiplex PCR, the TCRdb table keeps only in-frame clones and is missing some. The sample shows fewer than 90,000 clones, about nine tenths of them seen only once. The sample consisted of CD4+ or CD8+ T cells sorted from blood, taken in a trial of the OX40 agonist ivuxolimab. The receptor set was obtained from an adult with an advanced solid tumor such as melanoma, head and neck, liver or kidney cancer.

This chain connects TRBV19 to TRBJ1-2; 11 bases line up with TRBD1. This CDR3 has 18 residues. Germline lookup yields CDR1 LNHDA and CDR2 SQIVND (reference sequence). V was clipped by 4 bases and J by 0 bases; unmatched bases: 10. DNA for the CDR3: TGTGCCAGTAGTAAGGCGGGACAGGGGGGTTCGGCTAACTATGGCTACACCTTC. Protein product: CASSKAGQGGSANYGYTF.

The chain joins TRBV27 to TRBJ2-2; TRBD1 matches at 7 bases. The CDR3 loop spans 15 amino acids. With V trimmed by 5 bases and J by 5 bases, 8 bases remained unmatched. Germline assignment: CDR1 MNHEY and CDR2 SMNVEV (reference sequence). CDR3 bases: TGTGCCAGCAGTCGTGTACAGGGGAAAACCGGGGAGCTGTTTTTT. This encodes CASSRVQGKTGELFF.

The rearrangement links TRBV15 to TRBJ2-5; D is unresolved. V dropped 2 bases and J dropped 3 bases, with 7 bases sitting between them. Germline values: CDR1 LNHNV, CDR2 YYDKDF (reference sequence). CDR3 length: 13 residues. CDR3 loop: CATSRRSEETQYF. The DNA of the CDR3 is TGTGCCACCAGCAGAAGGTCAGAAGAGACCCAGTACTTC.

The genes are TRBV19 and TRBJ2-3; TRBD2 matches at 13 bases. CDR1 and CDR2 (germline): LNHDA, SQIVND (reference sequence). Unmatched junction bases numbered 6, after V lost 7 bases and J lost 2 bases. The CDR3 sequence is 16 residues long. The CDR3 DNA sequence: TGTGCCAGTACCGCGGGACTAGCGGGACCCACAGATACGCAGTATTTT. Protein product: CASTAGLAGPTDTQYF.

This chain joins TRBV7-3 and TRBJ2-1; 11 nucleotides agree with TRBD2. V shed 0 bases, J shed 2 bases, and the junction held 6 bases outside the gene matches. Germline loops: CDR1 SGHTA, CDR2 FQGTGA. CDR3 length: 18 residues. DNA of the CDR3: TGTGCCAGCAGCTTAACGGGGCTAGCGGGAGGCACCTACAATGAGCAGTTCTTC. Its protein product is CASSLTGLAGGTYNEQFF. Full variable domain (outside the CDR3, taken from reference TRBV7-3 and TRBJ2-1): GAGVSQTPSNKVTEKGKYVELRCDPISGHTALYWYRQSLGQGPEFLIYFQGTGAADDSGLPNDRFFAVRPEGSVSTLKIQRTERGDSAVYLCASSLTGLAGGTYNEQFFGPGTRLTVL.

In regard to this clone: The junction differs from germline at one of its ends, possibly a read error. This rearrangement joins TRBV20-1 to TRBJ2-1, with D perhaps matching TRBD2 (6 bases). Germline values: CDR1 DFQATT, CDR2 SNEGSKA (reference sequence). The CDR3 sequence is 11 residues long. CDR3 protein: CSAPISGYILF. Written as DNA, the CDR3 is TGCAGTGCACCTATTAGCGGCTACATCCTCTTC.

This chain joins TRBV29-1 and TRBJ1-6, with D tentatively TRBD1 (5 bases). V was trimmed by 4 bases and J by 9 bases, leaving 13 bases between them. The CDR3 length is 13 residues. The germline V gene has CDR1 SQVTM and CDR2 ANQGSEA. CDR3 sequence (DNA): TGCAGCGTTGCGGGACCCTTGGGTTCACCCCTCCACTTT. Translation: CSVAGPLGSPLHF.

V gene TRBV28 combines with J gene TRBJ1-1; D not resolved. The V gene's germline CDR1 is MDHEN and CDR2 SYDVKM. This CDR3 spans 13 amino acids. Trimming removed 1 base from V and 1 base from J, with 4 bases in between. The CDR3 region is CASSLFGNTEAFF. In nucleotides, the CDR3 is TGTGCCAGCAGTTTATTTGGGAACACTGAAGCTTTCTTT.

The sample holds one count of this clone. The rearrangement joins TRBV5-1 to TRBJ2-1; the D is unclear. Trimming left V 1 base short and J 0 bases short, with 14 bases between. Germline V CDR1 and CDR2: SGHRS, YFSETQ. CDR3 size: 17 residues. The chain's CDR3 is CASSLFRADNSYNEQFF. The DNA for the CDR3 is TGCGCCAGCAGCTTGTTTCGTGCCGACAACTCCTACAATGAGCAGTTCTTC. The entire variable domain, with the rest obtained from reference TRBV5-1 and TRBJ2-1, is as follows: KAGVTQTPRYLIKTRGQQVTLSCSPISGHRSVSWYQQTPGQGLQFLFEYFSETQRNKGNFPGRFSGRQFSNSRSEMNVSTLELGDSALYLCASSLFRADNSYNEQFFGPGTRLTVL.

The CDR3 DNA reads as TGTGCCAGCAGCTTGGGAGGACGATATGAGCAGTTCTTC. Protein: CASSLGGRYEQFF. The rearrangement uses TRBV5-4 and TRBJ2-1; no reliable D call. Germline V CDR1 and CDR2: SGHNT, YYREEE (reference sequence). The CDR3 has 13 residues. The V end lost 0 bases, the J end lost 8 bases, and 9 bases lay between the germline ends.

This sequence joins TRBV19 and TRBJ1-4; 7 positions match TRBD1. The CDR3 runs 15 residues. The J segment lost 5 bases and the V segment lost 5 bases, leaving 8 bases of the junction unmatched. The germline V gene encodes CDR1 LNHDA and CDR2 SQIVND (reference sequence). CDR3 in amino acids: CASSGTGQRNEKLFF. In DNA form, the CDR3 reads TGTGCCAGTAGTGGGACGGGACAGAGGAATGAAAAACTGTTTTTT.

The CDR3 DNA is TGTGCCAGCAGCTTAGCGGGACAGACGAACACCGGGGAGCTGTTTTTT. This codes for CASSLAGQTNTGELFF. V usage is TRBV11-1 and J usage is TRBJ2-2; 7 bases are a match to TRBD1. This CDR3 is built from 16 residues. CDR1 SGHAT and CDR2 FQDESV come from the germline V gene (reference sequence). V was pared by 0 bases and J by 0 bases, with 1 base of the junction left unmatched.

In nucleotides, the CDR3 is TGTGCCAGCGACTACAAAGTCGGGAAAAACATTCAGTACTTC. Translated, it gives CASDYKVGKNIQYF. This sequence joins TRBV6-1 and TRBJ2-4, with D possibly TRBD2 on 5 matching bases. This CDR3 has 14 amino acids. Deletions cut 8 bases from V and 4 bases from J, with 15 bases between. The germline gives CDR1 MNHNS, CDR2 SASEGT.

The sample holds a few counts of this clone. The V call is TRBV10-3, the J call TRBJ1-5; 7 nucleotides match TRBD1. Germline trimming cut 6 bases from V and 5 bases from J; bases unmatched to any gene: 1. The length of the CDR3 is 12 residues. Germline values: CDR1 ENHRY, CDR2 SYGVKD. The CDR3 region has the DNA TGTGCCATCAGCAGGGGGGATCAGCCCCAGCATTTT. It is translated as CAISRGDQPQHF.

The gene calls are TRBV19 and TRBJ2-2; tentative D call: TRBD1 (6 bases). V lost 3 bases, J lost 4 bases, and 12 bases lay in between. Germline V gives CDR1 LNHDA, CDR2 SQIVND (reference sequence). The CDR3 has 15 residues. The CDR3 region is CASSINPGATGELFF. As DNA, the CDR3 is TGTGCCAGTAGTATTAACCCAGGGGCCACCGGGGAGCTGTTTTTT.

This CDR3 is CASSPRTGWDAGANVLTF. The CDR3 DNA reads as TGTGCCAGCAGTCCCCGGACAGGATGGGACGCTGGGGCCAACGTCCTGACTTTC. V and J are TRBV27 and TRBJ2-6, with 7 nucleotides matching TRBD1. CDR1 MNHEY and CDR2 SMNVEV come from the germline V gene (reference sequence). V shed 5 bases and J 2 bases; nucleotides not matched to a gene: 12. This CDR3 spans 18 amino acids.

This chain links TRBV28 with TRBJ1-5, with TRBD1 as a possible D gene (6 bases). CDR1 and CDR2 from the germline V gene are MDHEN and SYDVKM. This CDR3 is built from 14 residues. With 7 bases removed from V and 7 bases from J, the gap between germline ends came to 17 bases. CDR3 residues: CASNGRGVFQPQHF. CDR3 coding DNA: TGTGCCAGCAATGGCAGGGGAGTTTTCCAGCCCCAGCATTTT.

V is TRBV4-1 and J is TRBJ1-1; D uncertain. V was pared by 0 bases and J by 10 bases, with 15 bases between. CDR1 is MGHRA and CDR2 is YSYEKL in the germline V gene. The CDR3 covers 14 residues. The CDR3 protein is CASSQDPRPDGAFF. CDR3 nucleotide sequence: TGCGCCAGCAGCCAAGATCCGCGTCCTGACGGAGCTTTCTTT.

V and J are TRBV29-1 and TRBJ2-3; D call uncertain. The CDR3 length is 13 residues. Germline CDR1 reads SQVTM; CDR2 reads ANQGSEA. V was pared by 3 bases and J by 1 base, with 8 bases between. CDR3 protein: CSVEVDGTDTQYF. The CDR3 region has the DNA TGCAGCGTTGAGGTCGACGGCACAGATACGCAGTATTTT.

This clone was observed a single time. The chain has TRBV11-2 and TRBJ2-3; D possibly corresponds to TRBD2 (6 bases). The V gene lost 1 base and the J gene lost 6 bases, with 26 bases spanning the gap. This CDR3 spans 19 amino acids. In germline, CDR1 is SGHAT, CDR2 FQNNGV. In nucleotides, the CDR3 is TGTGCCAGCAGCTTAGGACAATACGCTAGCGCCCGGGCACCCGATACGCAGTATTTT. Protein sequence: CASSLGQYASARAPDTQYF.

V usage is TRBV6-5 and J usage is TRBJ2-3, with D perhaps matching TRBD1 (6 bases). Germline V gene sequence: CDR1 MNHEY, CDR2 SVGAGI. V was cut by 2 bases and J by 7 bases, with 10 bases left in between. This CDR3 is 13 amino acids long. The CDR3 loop reads CASSYQQGHTQYF. The CDR3, as DNA: TGTGCCAGCAGTTACCAACAGGGTCATACGCAGTATTTT.

The chain employs TRBV6-4 and TRBJ1-1; tentative D call: TRBD1 (5 bases). Germline CDR1 and CDR2: MRHNA and SNTAGT. V gave up 8 bases and J gave up 0 bases, with 16 bases separating them. The CDR3 is 15 amino acids. CDR3 DNA sequence: TGTGCCAGCCCCCAGGTGGGGGGGATGAACACTGAAGCTTTCTTT. Residues: CASPQVGGMNTEAFF.